The 9 T cell receptor beta chains in this list originate from one sample, sequenced in a study of blood T cells in healthy people across ages. The authors ran a second PCR of 7 to 11 cycles using a sample-barcoded 5' primer and a J-beta primer mix. MiXCR was run by TCRdb on the 5' RACE reads, yielding one entry per CDR3 protein. This sample has 600,000 to 800,000 distinct CDR3 sequences, with over 20% found just once. The sample consisted of blood. Receptors were obtained from a man in his sixties or seventies in good health.

The gene calls are TRBV3-1 and TRBJ2-3, with TRBD2 identical over 11 bases. Per germline, CDR1 LGHDT and CDR2 YNNKEL (reference sequence). This CDR3 has 16 amino acids. Trimming at V came to 0 bases and at J to 8 bases, leaving 7 bases not matched to a gene. CDR3 residues: CASSQERLAGRSTQYF. The CDR3, as DNA: TGTGCCAGCAGCCAAGAACGACTAGCGGGGCGGAGTACGCAGTATTTT.

This clonotype has just a few counts. This chain joins TRBV20-1 and TRBJ2-1; 7 bases are a match to TRBD1. With 6 bases clipped from V and 2 bases from J, the junction kept 7 bases outside the gene matches. This CDR3 has 14 residues. The V gene's germline CDR1 is DFQATT and CDR2 SNEGSKA (reference sequence). The CDR3 nucleotides are TGCAGTGCGCTGACAGGGCGTACCTACAATGAGCAGTTCTTC. It translates to CSALTGRTYNEQFF.

This clonotype has more than one count but fewer than ten. The chain recombines TRBV5-1 with TRBJ2-7; TRBD2 matches at 7 bases. CDR3 length: 13 amino acids. V shed 7 bases and J 6 bases; nucleotides not matched to a gene: 10. From germline, CDR1 is SGHRS and CDR2 YFSETQ. The DNA of the CDR3 is TGCGCCAGCTGCCCCGGGACTACCGGCGAGCAGTACTTC. Translation: CASCPGTTGEQYF. The whole variable domain, remainder taken from reference TRBV5-1 and TRBJ2-7, is KAGVTQTPRYLIKTRGQQVTLSCSPISGHRSVSWYQQTPGQGLQFLFEYFSETQRNKGNFPGRFSGRQFSNSRSEMNVSTLELGDSALYLCASCPGTTGEQYFGPGTRLTVT.

The chain is built from TRBV7-3 and TRBJ2-7; D is possibly TRBD2 (6 bases). The assigned J gene may be wrong: the sequence end matches TRBJ2-1 better. Germline CDR1 and CDR2: SGHTA and FQGTGA. The CDR3 runs 15 residues. The CDR3 loop reads CASSLVGGDYNEQFF. Here the CDR3 DNA reads TGTGCCAGCAGCTTAGTTGGCGGGGACTACAATGAGCAGTTCTTC.

This clonotype has only one observation. The chain joins TRBV5-6 to TRBJ2-7, with D possibly called TRBD1 or TRBD2 (5 bases each). The CDR3 has 14 residues. Germline CDR1 and CDR2: SGHDT and YYEEEE. V was clipped by 0 bases and J by 6 bases, with 13 bases between them. In DNA, the CDR3 is TGTGCCAGCAGCTTGGAATCGGGGCGAGGCGAGCAGTACTTC. Protein sequence: CASSLESGRGEQYF.

This clonotype was recorded many times. V usage is TRBV28 and J usage is TRBJ2-7, with 9 bases aligning to TRBD2. Germline assignment: CDR1 MDHEN and CDR2 SYDVKM. Trimming at V came to 3 bases and at J to 5 bases, leaving 8 bases not matched to a gene. The CDR3 loop spans 15 amino acids. The CDR3 DNA follows: TGTGCCAGCAGTTTTCATAGCGGGAGATCAGACGAGCAGTACTTC. Its translation: CASSFHSGRSDEQYF.

CDR3 DNA: TGTGCCAGCAGTTTAGGCCTTTCCTTAAGAGGGAACACAGATACGCAGTATTTT. It is translated as CASSLGLSLRGNTDTQYF. The chain links TRBV12-3 or TRBV12-4 to TRBJ2-3; D might be TRBD2 (5 bases). Trimming took off 1 base at V and 2 bases at J, with 19 bases between the two ends. The CDR3 is 18 amino acids.

The chain has TRBV9 and TRBJ2-2, with 14 bases aligning to TRBD2. The germline V gene has CDR1 SGDLS and CDR2 YYNGEE. The length of the CDR3 is 17 residues. V was clipped by 4 bases and J by 5 bases; unmatched bases: 7. CDR3: CASSKGTSGSRTGELFF. CDR3 DNA: TGTGCCAGCAGCAAAGGGACTAGCGGGAGCAGGACCGGGGAGCTGTTTTTT.

As to this clonotype: One junction end disagrees with the germline gene, perhaps due to a read error. The chain employs TRBV10-3 and TRBJ2-2, with D tentatively TRBD1 (6 bases). Per the germline V gene, CDR1 is ENHRY and CDR2 is SYGVKD. The CDR3 is made up of 15 amino acids. CDR3 amino acids: CAISERLGDTGELVF. The CDR3 DNA follows: TGTGCCATCAGTGAGAGGCTTGGGGACACCGGGGAGCTGGTTTTT.